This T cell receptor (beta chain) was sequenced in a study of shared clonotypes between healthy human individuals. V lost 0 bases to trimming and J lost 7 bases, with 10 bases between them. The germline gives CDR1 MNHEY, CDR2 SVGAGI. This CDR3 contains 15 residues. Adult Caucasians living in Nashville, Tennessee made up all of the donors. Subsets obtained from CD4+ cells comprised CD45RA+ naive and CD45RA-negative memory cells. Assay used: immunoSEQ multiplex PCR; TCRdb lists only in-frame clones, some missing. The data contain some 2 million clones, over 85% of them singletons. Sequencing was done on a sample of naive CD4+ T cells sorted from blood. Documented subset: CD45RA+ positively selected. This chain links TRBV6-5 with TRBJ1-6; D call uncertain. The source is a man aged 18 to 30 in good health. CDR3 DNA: TGTGCCAGCAGTTACTCACTTCGCGGGAATTCACCCCTCCACTTT. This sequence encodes CASSYSLRGNSPLHF.